Following are 16 T cell receptor beta chains from one sample sequenced in a study of Ad26.COV2.S vaccination and SARS-CoV-2 variants. Sequencing was performed with immunoSEQ multiplex PCR; in TCRdb, only in-frame clones are kept and a portion is missing. The sample has roughly 680,000 clones, roughly 90% seen once. Treatment meaning: 15 to 20 received Ad26.COV2.S at low or high dose, single or two shots; about 5 received placebo; per-sample allocation not given. Sampling occurred on day 63 after the first vaccine or placebo injection. Sequences were derived from peripheral blood, sampled in a trial of Ad26.COV2.S vaccine versus placebo. The receptors originated from a person aged 18-65 years who received the Ad26.COV2.S COVID-19 vaccine or a placebo.

This clone appeared once. The CDR3 DNA reads TGTGCCAGCAGCTTCTACAGCCCCAATGAGCAGTTCTTC. This codes for CASSFYSPNEQFF. The rearrangement joins TRBV7-2 to TRBJ2-1; no reliable D call. V lost 3 bases, J lost 6 bases, and 9 bases lay in between. The CDR3 extends over 13 amino acids. Germline CDR1 SGHTA, CDR2 FQGNSA.

This rearrangement joins TRBV9 to TRBJ1-2; a weak D match, TRBD1 (5 bases). V lost 0 bases and J 2 bases, leaving 8 bases between the germline ends. This CDR3 is 14 amino acids long. The germline gives CDR1 SGDLS, CDR2 YYNGEE. Here the CDR3 reads CASSVGGVNYGYTF. DNA of the CDR3: TGTGCCAGCAGCGTAGGGGGGGTAAACTATGGCTACACCTTC.

This chain uses TRBV12-5 with TRBJ2-5; D remains ambiguous. The CDR3 extends over 17 amino acids. The V end lost 3 bases, the J end lost 4 bases, and 21 bases lay between the germline ends. Germline V gives CDR1 LGHNT, CDR2 FRNRAP. In DNA, the CDR3 is TGTGCTAGTGGTTTTGGTCATGTAGTAGGGCCCGGAGAGACCCAGTACTTC. Residues: CASGFGHVVGPGETQYF.

The V call is TRBV11-2, the J call TRBJ2-5; D gene uncertain. The CDR3 is 15 residues long. CDR1 SGHAT and CDR2 FQNNGV come from the germline V gene. V lost 2 bases, J lost 1 base, and 11 bases lay in between. CDR3 in DNA: TGTGCCAGCAGCTTAAATTATGGTACCCAAGAGACCCAGTACTTC. This codes for CASSLNYGTQETQYF.

The chain joins TRBV4-3 to TRBJ1-4; D is possibly TRBD1 (5 bases). The CDR3 has 16 residues. CDR1 is LGHNA, CDR2 YSLEER, per germline. V dropped 3 bases and J dropped 3 bases, with 14 bases sitting between them. The CDR3 DNA follows: TGCGCCAGCAGCCATACACCGACAGCCTCTAATGAAAAACTGTTTTTT. It yields the protein CASSHTPTASNEKLFF.

In nucleotides, the CDR3 is TGTGCCAGCAGCGTAGCAGTGGGGTTGAACTACGAGCAGTACTTC. This encodes CASSVAVGLNYEQYF. The J gene is TRBJ2-7, the V gene TRBV9; D call uncertain. The CDR3 spans 15 residues. The germline V gene encodes CDR1 SGDLS and CDR2 YYNGEE. The ends were cut back, 0 bases at V and 3 bases at J, with 13 bases in the middle.

This clone was observed a single time. The chain recombines TRBV19 with TRBJ1-1; D is unresolved. Germline CDR1 LNHDA, CDR2 SQIVND (reference sequence). This CDR3 contains 13 residues. Trimming stripped 6 bases from V and 0 bases from J, with 8 bases between. CDR3 in DNA: TGTGCCAGTAGCCAAAGACTGAACACTGAAGCTTTCTTT. Translating it yields CASSQRLNTEAFF.

This chain joins TRBV12-3 or TRBV12-4 and TRBJ2-7; D remains unclear. This CDR3 is built from 13 residues. Trimming took 5 bases from V and 6 from J, leaving 14 bases between them. DNA of the CDR3: TGTGCCAGCAGTCCTACATCCGAGTTCGAGCAGTACTTC. Amino acids: CASSPTSEFEQYF.

This chain's CDR3 is CASSGGTGYTGELFF. In DNA form, the CDR3 reads TGCGCCAGCTCTGGAGGGACAGGGTACACCGGGGAGCTGTTTTTT. The chain couples TRBV10-2 to TRBJ2-2, with TRBD1 matching 9 bases. This CDR3 has 15 residues. J was trimmed by 3 bases and V by 8 bases; bases with no gene match: 7. Germline V gene data show CDR1 as WSHSY and CDR2 as SAAADI.

J is TRBJ2-1 and V is TRBV30; 8 nucleotides agree with TRBD2. The CDR3 is 13 residues long. Losses at the gene ends were 5 bases for V and 3 bases for J; bases not matched to a gene: 3. Germline assignment: CDR1 GTSNPN and CDR2 SVGIG (reference sequence). The CDR3 bases are TGTGCCTGGGTAGCGGGAAGCTACAATGAGCAGTTCTTC. It translates to CAWVAGSYNEQFF.

The V gene is TRBV27, the J gene TRBJ2-6, with 7 nucleotides matching TRBD1. The CDR3 is made up of 19 amino acids. Germline lookup yields CDR1 MNHEY and CDR2 SMNVEV (reference sequence). V shed 2 bases and J 0 bases; nucleotides not matched to a gene: 10. The CDR3 region is CASSLRGGSSFSGANVLTF. As DNA, the CDR3 is TGTGCCAGCAGTTTAAGAGGGGGCAGTTCCTTCTCTGGGGCCAACGTCCTGACTTTC. Full variable domain (rest looked up from reference TRBV27 and TRBJ2-6): EAQVTQNPRYLITVTGKKLTVTCSQNMNHEYMSWYRQDPGLGLRQIYYSMNVEVTDKGDVPEGYKVSRKEKRNFPLILESPSPNQTSLYFCASSLRGGSSFSGANVLTFGAGSRLTVL.

This clone appeared once. The CDR3 DNA sequence: TGTGCCACCAGCAGAGTCCGCGGGATCAAAAACATTCAGTACTTC. Its protein is CATSRVRGIKNIQYF. J is TRBJ2-4 and V is TRBV15; possibly TRBD2 for D (6 bases). V was clipped by 1 base and J by 3 bases, with 10 bases between them. CDR1 is LNHNV, CDR2 YYDKDF, per germline (reference sequence). The CDR3 loop spans 15 amino acids. The whole variable domain, filled in from reference TRBV15 and TRBJ2-4, reads DAMVIQNPRYQVTQFGKPVTLSCSQTLNHNVMYWYQQKSSQAPKLLFHYYDKDFNNEADTPDNFQSRRPNTSFCFLDIRSPGLGDTAMYLCATSRVRGIKNIQYFGAGTRLSVL.

This sequence joins TRBV3-1 (or the pseudogene TRBV3-2) and TRBJ2-3, with 8 nucleotides matching TRBD2. V shed 4 bases, J shed 2 bases, and the junction held 5 bases outside the gene matches. The CDR3 contains 15 residues. Germline V gene lookup returns CDR1 LGHDT and CDR2 YNNKEL (reference sequence). CDR3 nucleotide sequence: TGTGCCAGCAGCCTAGCGGGAAGCACCACAGATACGCAGTATTTT. This translates into CASSLAGSTTDTQYF.

The CDR3 DNA sequence: TGTGCCTGGAGTAAGGGAGTATCCACCGGGGAGCTGTTTTTT. This sequence encodes CAWSKGVSTGELFF. The chain uses TRBV30 and TRBJ2-2; possibly TRBD2 for D (5 bases). This CDR3 region has 14 residues. CDR1 is GTSNPN, CDR2 SVGIG, per germline (reference sequence). Trimming pared 2 bases from V and 4 bases from J, leaving 11 bases between.

The V call is TRBV5-8, the J call TRBJ1-1; TRBD1 matches at 7 bases. The CDR3 consists of 15 residues. The V gene end was trimmed by 3 bases and the J gene end by 0 bases; junction bases not matched to a gene: 5. From germline, CDR1 is SGHTS and CDR2 YDEGEE. CDR3 coding DNA: TGTGCCAGCAGCTGGGGACAGCCAATGAACACTGAAGCTTTCTTT. Translated, it gives CASSWGQPMNTEAFF.

The V gene is TRBV25-1, the J gene TRBJ2-3; 10 bases are a match to TRBD1. Germline values: CDR1 MGHDK, CDR2 SYGVNS. The V segment lost 1 base and the J segment 6 bases; nucleotides outside the gene matches: 7. The CDR3 loop spans 16 amino acids. In DNA form, the CDR3 reads TGTGCCAGCAGTGAATCTTTGACAGGGGGCAGGGATACGCAGTATTTT. Residues: CASSESLTGGRDTQYF.